This T cell receptor (beta chain) is drawn from a study of cytomegalovirus exposure and HLA in healthy donors. PCR used 60 Vbeta primers and 13 Jbeta primers. Sequencing was performed with immunoSEQ multiplex PCR; in TCRdb, only in-frame clones are kept and a portion is missing. Of fewer than 200,000 clones listed, around three quarters are singletons. The donors comprised healthy bone marrow donors. The CDR3 contains 13 residues. CDR1 is SGHDT, CDR2 YYEEEE, per germline. The J segment lost 5 bases and the V segment lost 5 bases, leaving 7 bases of the junction unmatched. This clonotype was obtained from a woman in her thirties in good health and CMV-seropositive. The rearrangement joins TRBV5-6 to TRBJ2-7; 7 bases align to TRBD1. The specimen was PBMCs. This chain's CDR3 is CASRTGTVDEQYF. The CDR3 bases are TGTGCCAGCAGAACCGGGACAGTGGACGAGCAGTACTTC.